This TCR beta chain emerged from a study of identical twins. Findings of the study overall: Reduced insertions were recorded for abundant cord blood beta clonotypes, with no such pattern in memory repertoires.

This clonotype was detected a few times. Its antigen is unidentified. V lost 4 bases, J lost 3 bases, and 12 bases stayed unmatched. CDR3 length: 16 amino acids. Germline loops: CDR1 DFQATT, CDR2 SNEGSKA (reference sequence). One entry per CDR3 protein results from TCRdb running MiXCR on the 5' RACE reads. The sample yields hundreds of thousands of distinct CDR3 sequences, roughly an eighth seen once. The same sample was also studied in work on yellow fever vaccine responses in identical twins.

The sequenced sample consisted of PBMCs. The chain links TRBV20-1 to TRBJ2-7; 10 nucleotides line up with TRBD2. The receptor comes from a woman under 30 in good health. The DNA of the CDR3 is TGCAGTGCTACGGTCAGCGGGGGGGCTTCGTACTACGAGCAGTACGTC. Encoded protein: CSATVSGGASYYEQYV.